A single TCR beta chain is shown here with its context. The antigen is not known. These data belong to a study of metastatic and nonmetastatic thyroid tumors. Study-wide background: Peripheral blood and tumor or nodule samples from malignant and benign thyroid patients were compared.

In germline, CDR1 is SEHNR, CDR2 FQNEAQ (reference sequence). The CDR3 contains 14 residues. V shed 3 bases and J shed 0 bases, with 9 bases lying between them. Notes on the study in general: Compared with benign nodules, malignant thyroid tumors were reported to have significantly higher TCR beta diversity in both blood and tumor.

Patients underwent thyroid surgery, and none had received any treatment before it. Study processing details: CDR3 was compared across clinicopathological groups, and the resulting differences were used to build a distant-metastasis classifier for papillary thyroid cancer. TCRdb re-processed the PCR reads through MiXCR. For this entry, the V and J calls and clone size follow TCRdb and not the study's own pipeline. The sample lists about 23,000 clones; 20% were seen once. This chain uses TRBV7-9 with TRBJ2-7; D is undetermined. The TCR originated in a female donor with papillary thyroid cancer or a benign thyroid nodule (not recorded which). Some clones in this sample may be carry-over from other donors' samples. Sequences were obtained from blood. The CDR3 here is CASSFTVSSYEQYF. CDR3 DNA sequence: TGTGCCAGCAGCTTTACAGTTAGCTCCTACGAGCAGTACTTC.